This T cell receptor (beta chain) was retrieved from a study of cytomegalovirus exposure and HLA in healthy donors. PCR used 60 Vbeta primers and 13 Jbeta primers. Sequencing was performed with immunoSEQ multiplex PCR; in TCRdb, only in-frame clones are kept and a portion is missing. Seen here are 150,000 to 200,000 clones, about 86% observed once, and the top ten hold around 2.4%. Looked up from germline, CDR1 is SGHRS and CDR2 is YFSETQ. This CDR3 is built from 15 residues. Turning to this clone: A junction end diverges from the germline sequence, so it may reflect a read error.

The clonotype comes from a woman aged 25 to 39 in good health and CMV-seronegative. The sequenced sample was PBMCs. The chain carries TRBV5-1 and TRBJ1-1; 10 bases align to TRBD1. CDR3: CAGSQRTGGGTEAFF. The DNA for the CDR3 is TGCGCCGGCAGCCAAAGGACAGGGGGAGGCACTGAAGCTTTCTTT.